This is a list of T cell receptor beta chains from one sample in a study of blood T cell repertoires in COVID-19. The table came from immunoSEQ multiplex PCR; TCRdb's copy has only in-frame clones and leaves some out. Of about 200,000 clones in the sample, 89% were seen once. Sequenced sample: peripheral blood. Receptor source: a man aged 55 to 70 who had recovered from COVID-19. The CDR3 runs from the conserved cysteine through the conserved F or W. The D gene is left open where the match is weak. Size is omitted from some rows. Given values are once, few, many or a class for expanded clones.

TRBJ2-5 TRBV20-1 NA NA TGCAGTGCCGCTCGGGAGACCCAGTACTTC CSAARETQYF
TRBJ2-5 TRBV19 NA NA TGTGCCAGTAGTATAGCGGCGGGACCTGGGATCGAGACCCAGTACTTC CASSIAAGPGIETQYF
TRBJ2-4 TRBV9 NA NA TGTGCCAGCAGCAACCTACAGGGTCCCAAAAACATTCAGTACTTC CASSNLQGPKNIQYF
TRBJ2-7 TRBV5-1 NA NA TGCGCCAGCAGCCGGGCAGGGTCCCACGAGCAGTACTTC CASSRAGSHEQYF
TRBJ2-5 TRBV29-1 NA TRBD1 TGCAGCGTTGAAGATAGGACAGGGCGGCAGACCCAGTACTTC CSVEDRTGRQTQYF
TRBJ2-2 TRBV29-1 NA TRBD1 TGCAGCGTTGAACAGGGGGCGGGCACCGGGGAGCTGTTTTTT CSVEQGAGTGELFF
TRBJ2-5 TRBV7-3 NA NA TGTGCCAGCAGCTTACTTCGCCAAGAGACCCAGTACTTC CASSLLRQETQYF
TRBJ1-2 TRBV4-3 NA TRBD1 TGCGCCAGCAGCCAAAAGGGACAGGGGAACTATGGCTACACCTTC CASSQKGQGNYGYTF
TRBJ2-2 TRBV3-1/TRBV3-2 NA TRBD2 TGTGCCAGCAGCCAAAAAAGGGGGACTAGCGGACTGGGAGGCGGGGAGCTGTTTTTT CASSQKRGTSGLGGGELFF
TRBJ2-3 TRBV6-5 once TRBD2 TGTGCCAGCAGTTCCGGACTAGCGGGAGCGGGAGATACGCAGTATTTT CASSSGLAGAGDTQYF
TRBJ2-2 TRBV27 NA TRBD1 TGTGCCAGCAGTTTACCGACAGGGTCGAACACCGGGGAGCTGTTTTTT CASSLPTGSNTGELFF
TRBJ2-7 TRBV6-5 NA TRBD1 TGTGCCAGCATCCCCGGGACAGGGGCGTACGAGCAGTACTTC CASIPGTGAYEQYF
TRBJ2-2 TRBV5-1 NA NA TGCGCCAGCAGCTTCCCGAGCACCGGGGAGCTGTTTTTT CASSFPSTGELFF
TRBJ1-1 TRBV28 NA TRBD1 TGTGCCAGCAGCCCCCATTCGGGACAGGCGGAAGCTTTCTTT CASSPHSGQAEAFF
TRBJ2-4 TRBV4-1 NA TRBD1 TGCGCCAGCAGCCAAGAGGGACAGGGCTTAGCCAAAAACATTCAGTACTTC CASSQEGQGLAKNIQYF
TRBJ1-2 TRBV4-2 few TRBD1 TGTGCCAGCAGCCAAGAGATTGGACAGGGTCGTTCTGGCTACACCTTC CASSQEIGQGRSGYTF
TRBJ2-7 TRBV9 NA TRBD2 TGTGCCAGCAGCGGTGGGGGGACTAGCGGCACCTACGAGCAGTACTTC CASSGGGTSGTYEQYF
TRBJ1-2 TRBV7-3 NA TRBD1 TGTGCCAGCAGCTTAAGCGCGGGGACAGACTGGAATGGCTACACCTTC CASSLSAGTDWNGYTF
TRBJ1-5 TRBV28 NA NA TGTGCCAGCAGTTTATTAGGTCCCCCAGGACCCCAGCATTTT CASSLLGPPGPQHF
TRBJ1-1 TRBV10-1 NA TRBD1 TGCGCCAGCCCCCGGGACAGAGACACTGAAGCTTTCTTT CASPRDRDTEAFF
TRBJ1-6 TRBV28 NA NA TGTGCCAGCAGTGGACAAGACAGATCTAATTCACCCCTCCACTTT CASSGQDRSNSPLHF
TRBJ2-3 TRBV20-1 few TRBD2 TGCAGTGCAATTAGCGGGATGGCGCAGTATTTT CSAISGMAQYF
TRBJ2-7 TRBV27 NA TRBD1 TGTGCCAGCAGTTTCCTGGGACAGCCCAGGAGCTCCTACGAGCAGTACTTC CASSFLGQPRSSYEQYF
TRBJ1-5 TRBV12-3/TRBV12-4 NA NA TGTGCCAGCGCCCGGGATAGCAATCAGCCCCAGCATTTT CASARDSNQPQHF
TRBJ2-5 TRBV10-3 NA NA TGTGCCATCACAGCAGGTCCGGGGGAGACCCAGTACTTC CAITAGPGETQYF
TRBJ1-1 TRBV5-1 NA TRBD1 TGCGCCAGCAGTCCTACAGGGGCGCGCACTGAAGCTTTCTTT CASSPTGARTEAFF
TRBJ1-1 TRBV4-1 NA NA TGCGCCAGCAGCCAAGATCTAAGCGGTGGGACTGAAGCTTTCTTT CASSQDLSGGTEAFF
TRBJ2-5 TRBV5-6 NA NA TGTGCCAGCAGCTTTCGTGCGGAGACCCAGTACTTC CASSFRAETQYF
TRBJ1-5 TRBV19 NA TRBD1 TGTGCCAGTAGTCAGACAGGGACGCGGCAGCCCCAGCATTTT CASSQTGTRQPQHF
TRBJ2-7 TRBV6-6 once NA TGTGCCAGCAGCTTATTCTACGAGCAGTACTTC CASSLFYEQYF
TRBJ2-1 TRBV14 NA TRBD2 TGTGCCAGCAGCTACCGGACTAGCGGGGGGGGCAACAATGAGCAGTTCTTC CASSYRTSGGGNNEQFF
TRBJ2-5 TRBV29-1 NA NA TGCAGCGCCAGGTACCAAGAGACCCAGTACTTC CSARYQETQYF
TRBJ2-1 TRBV5-1 NA TRBD2 TGCGCCAGCAGCTTGTCGACTAGCGGGAGTTTCTCCTACAATGAGCAGTTCTTC CASSLSTSGSFSYNEQFF
TRBJ1-4 TRBV6-5 NA NA TGTGCCAGCAGTTACTCCTCCAGGGGATTTGAAAAACTGTTTTTT CASSYSSRGFEKLFF
TRBJ2-5 TRBV28 NA TRBD2 TGTGCCAGCAGTTTAGGGCTAGCGGTACAAGAGACCCAGTACTTC CASSLGLAVQETQYF
TRBJ1-4 TRBV30 NA TRBD1 TGTGCCTGGCAACAGGGGTCGGTTGAAAAACTGTTTTTT CAWQQGSVEKLFF
TRBJ1-6 TRBV7-2 NA NA TGTGCCAGCAGCTTATATCCCACAGGTTTAAACTCACCCCTCCACTTT CASSLYPTGLNSPLHF